The rows below give T cell receptor beta chains drawn from one sample of a study of blood T cell repertoires in COVID-19. Only in-frame clones appear in the TCRdb table, and some are missing; sequencing was by immunoSEQ multiplex PCR. The table lists 250,000 to 350,000 clones, around 89% of them singletons. Sequenced: peripheral blood. The receptors derive from a woman between 55 and 75 years old with acute or convalescent COVID-19. Both conserved end residues are part of each CDR3.

v_call,cdr3_aa
TRBV6-6,CASSLRTGEVTEAFF
TRBV7-2,CASSHGVTGKETQYF
TRBV6-4,CASSGGQGDGYTF
TRBV4-3,CASSQGRQTGGLNTGELFF
TRBV18,CASSLRTAPNEKLFF
TRBV25-1,CASSARRGAGNTIYF
TRBV7-3,CASSLSGGGGNTIYF
TRBV5-1,CASSHGTGDIAFF
TRBV3-1/TRBV3-2,CASSQEGGRVDTQYF
TRBV4-3,CASSPLVGGGSSTDTQYF
TRBV7-3,CASSPLAREGLKGLFF
TRBV5-1,CASSLRAGAQTEAFF
TRBV6-5,CASSSRDFFYEQYF
TRBV4-3,CASSAGLAGGSYNEQFF
TRBV27,CASSFSLAGGPVTQYF
TRBV3-1/TRBV3-2,CASSQGAIQYF